What follows are 19 T cell receptor beta chains derived from one specimen sequenced in a study of technical replicates of blood from a few donors. Method: immunoSEQ multiplex PCR; TCRdb's copy keeps in-frame clones and lacks some. The sample lists 75,000 to 95,000 clones, 95% to 97% seen once, with roughly 0.39% in the top ten. Sequencing was carried out using T cells isolated from PBMCs. These receptors were obtained from a human donor in good health.

V and J are TRBV6-5 and TRBJ2-1; 8 bases line up with TRBD2. The CDR3 length is 13 residues. The germline V gene encodes CDR1 MNHEY and CDR2 SVGAGI. J gave up 8 bases and V 8 bases, and 8 bases lay outside the gene matches. DNA for the CDR3: TGTGCCAGCGGACTAGCTTTAGTCTATGAGCAGTTCTTC. It translates to CASGLALVYEQFF.

The chain has TRBV2 and TRBJ2-7; perhaps TRBD2 as D (6 bases). The CDR3 runs 13 residues. Trimming took 7 bases from V and 2 from J, leaving 12 bases between them. Germline-derived CDR1 and CDR2 are SNHLY and FYNNEI. Written as DNA, the CDR3 is TGTGCCAGCACCTACGGGGGTGCCTACGAGCAGTACTTC. The encoded protein is CASTYGGAYEQYF.

The CDR3 nucleotides are TGTGCCAGCAGTCTTTACACCGGGGAGCTGTTTTTT. Its protein is CASSLYTGELFF. The chain has TRBV28 and TRBJ2-2; D unresolved. The CDR3 is 12 residues long. V lost 5 bases, J lost 3 bases, and 4 bases lay in between. Germline lookup yields CDR1 MDHEN and CDR2 SYDVKM.

The chain carries TRBV5-1 and TRBJ2-4, with D unresolved. CDR3 size: 11 residues. V dropped 2 bases and J dropped 12 bases, with 9 bases sitting between them. The V gene's germline CDR1 is SGHRS and CDR2 YFSETQ. DNA of the CDR3: TGCGCCAGCAGCTTAGCCGGTACTCAGTACTTC. Translating gives CASSLAGTQYF.

The chain is built from TRBV11-2 and TRBJ2-5; TRBD2 aligns across 7 bases. V shed 6 bases, J shed 5 bases, and the junction held 6 bases outside the gene matches. Per germline, CDR1 SGHAT and CDR2 FQNNGV. The CDR3 runs to 13 residues. The CDR3 sequence is CASSLTSRETQYF. CDR3 DNA: TGTGCCAGCAGTTTGACTAGCCGGGAGACCCAGTACTTC.

The chain combines TRBV29-1 with TRBJ1-1; D is unclear. V lost 4 bases, J lost 10 bases, and 10 bases lay in between. The CDR3 loop spans 10 amino acids. Germline CDR1 reads SQVTM; CDR2 reads ANQGSEA. As DNA, the CDR3 is TGCAGCGTTGTCGGACTCTCAGCTTTCTTT. Amino acids: CSVVGLSAFF.

CDR3 sequence (DNA): TGTGCCAGCAGCTTACCGAGAGCGGGAGTGTCAGATACGCAGTATTTT. It specifies CASSLPRAGVSDTQYF. This chain links TRBV7-2 with TRBJ2-3; 8 bases agree with TRBD2. Germline CDR1 is SGHTA and CDR2 is FQGNSA. The CDR3 sequence is 16 residues long. The trim removed 2 bases at V and 4 bases at J, leaving 8 bases unmatched.

The chain uses TRBV30 and TRBJ2-5; TRBD1 aligns across 11 bases. Germline assignment: CDR1 GTSNPN and CDR2 SVGIG (reference sequence). This CDR3 is built from 14 residues. After removal of 2 bases from V and 5 bases from J, the junction contained 4 bases not matched to a gene. The CDR3 loop is CAWSWTGGTETQYF. The CDR3 DNA follows: TGTGCCTGGAGTTGGACAGGGGGCACGGAGACCCAGTACTTC.

In this sample, this clone turned up a few times. The rearrangement uses TRBV5-8 and TRBJ2-1; 9 positions agree with TRBD1. The CDR3 sequence is 16 residues long. The junction had 10 bases not matched to a gene; V was cut back by 2 bases and J by 7 bases. Germline values: CDR1 SGHTS, CDR2 YDEGEE. The DNA of the CDR3 is TGTGCCAGCAGCTTCCGCCGACAGGGGGTTAGGAATGAGCAGTTCTTC. It yields the protein CASSFRRQGVRNEQFF.

This chain connects TRBV9 to TRBJ2-5, with 10 positions matching TRBD2. V trimming: 0 bases; J trimming: 4 bases; junction bases outside the gene matches: 3. The length of the CDR3 is 15 residues. Germline CDR1 and CDR2: SGDLS and YYNGEE. The CDR3 loop reads CASSVVAGGGETQYF. DNA of the CDR3: TGTGCCAGCAGCGTAGTAGCGGGAGGCGGAGAGACCCAGTACTTC.

For the CDR3, the DNA is TGTGCCAGCAGTAGGACCGGGACAAATTACGAGCAGTACTTC. Its translation is CASSRTGTNYEQYF. V gene TRBV6-5 combines with J gene TRBJ2-7, with a weak D call TRBD1 (6 bases). The germline V gene encodes CDR1 MNHEY and CDR2 SVGAGI. Trimming pared 5 bases from V and 4 bases from J, leaving 15 bases between. CDR3 length: 14 amino acids.

This chain connects TRBV5-6 to TRBJ2-1, with D possibly TRBD1 on 5 matching bases. Per germline, CDR1 SGHDT and CDR2 YYEEEE. V lost 0 bases to trimming and J lost 8 bases, with 15 bases between them. The CDR3 sequence is 15 residues long. The CDR3 sequence: CASSLVGFQGDEQFF. In nucleotides, the CDR3 is TGTGCCAGCAGCTTGGTGGGATTTCAAGGGGATGAGCAGTTCTTC.

A single count supports this clone. V gene TRBV11-3 combines with J gene TRBJ2-5; 7 positions match TRBD2. J was trimmed by 3 bases and V by 5 bases; bases with no gene match: 12. Germline V gene lookup returns CDR1 SGHNT and CDR2 YENEEA. The CDR3 length is 16 residues. CDR3 coding DNA: TGTGCCAGCAGCCCGGGATTTGGGAGGGTAGAAGAGACCCAGTACTTC. It is translated as CASSPGFGRVEETQYF. The full variable domain, with the rest looked up from reference TRBV11-3 and TRBJ2-5, is EAGVVQSPRYKIIEKKQPVAFWCNPISGHNTLYWYLQNLGQGPELLIRYENEEAVDDSQLPKDRFSAERLKGVDSTLKIQPAELGDSAVYLCASSPGFGRVEETQYFGPGTRLLVL.

The rearrangement uses TRBV14 and TRBJ2-7; TRBD1 matches 9 bases. Trimming took 3 bases from V and 0 from J; bases not matched to a gene: 3. CDR1 is SGHDN and CDR2 is FVKESK in the germline V gene. This CDR3 region has 15 residues. The CDR3 reads CASSHPGQGSYEQYF. As DNA, the CDR3 is TGTGCCAGCAGCCACCCGGGACAGGGCTCCTACGAGCAGTACTTC.

The chain uses TRBV28 and TRBJ2-3, with 16 nucleotides matching TRBD2. The V gene end was trimmed by 6 bases and the J gene end by 5 bases; junction bases not matched to a gene: 14. Per germline, CDR1 MDHEN and CDR2 SYDVKM. CDR3 length: 19 residues. Here the CDR3 reads CASSDPGTSGRAYGDTQYF. The CDR3 nucleotides read TGTGCCAGCAGCGATCCCGGGACTAGCGGGAGGGCATATGGAGATACGCAGTATTTT.

V and J are TRBV18 and TRBJ2-3; tentative D call: TRBD2 (5 bases). The CDR3 loop spans 13 amino acids. Between the trimmed V and J ends, which lost 8 bases and 5 bases, there was a span of 14 bases. Germline CDR1 KGHSH, CDR2 LQKENI. CDR3 loop: CASLERAVDTQYF. The DNA for the CDR3 is TGTGCCAGCCTAGAGAGGGCCGTAGATACGCAGTATTTT.

The chain recombines TRBV9 with TRBJ1-5, with D possibly TRBD1 on 5 matching bases. CDR1 SGDLS and CDR2 YYNGEE come from the germline V gene. The CDR3 totals 14 residues. The V end was cut by 3 bases, the J end by 0 bases, with 7 bases between. CDR3 in DNA: TGTGCCAGCAGCGAGACAGATAGCAATCAGCCCCAGCATTTT. This codes for CASSETDSNQPQHF. The full variable domain, completed using reference TRBV9 and TRBJ1-5, is DSGVTQTPKHLITATGQRVTLRCSPRSGDLSVYWYQQSLDQGLQFLIQYYNGEERAKGNILERFSAQQFPDLHSELNLSSLELGDSALYFCASSETDSNQPQHFGDGTRLSIL.

The sample holds a few counts of this clone. This rearrangement joins TRBV27 to TRBJ1-1; D uncertain. Germline lookup yields CDR1 MNHEY and CDR2 SMNVEV (reference sequence). V lost 1 base and J lost 2, with 11 bases in between. The CDR3 spans 15 residues. The CDR3 reads CASSLYFGVNTEAFF. In DNA form, the CDR3 reads TGTGCCAGCAGTTTATACTTCGGAGTAAACACTGAAGCTTTCTTT.

The V and J genes are TRBV6-6 and TRBJ1-1; D might be TRBD1 (5 bases). V was clipped by 7 bases and J by 7 bases, with 10 bases between them. The CDR3 contains 11 residues. Germline V CDR1 and CDR2: MNHNY, SVGAGI (reference sequence). The chain's CDR3 is CASMTGGEAFF. The DNA of the CDR3 is TGTGCCAGCATGACCGGGGGTGAAGCTTTCTTT.